The 31 T cell receptor beta chains below were found in one sample sequenced in a study of blood T cells in healthy people across ages. Next came a second PCR, run for roughly 6 to 11 cycles, which used a sample-barcoded 5' primer along with a J-beta primer mix. MiXCR was run by TCRdb on the 5' RACE reads, yielding one entry per CDR3 protein. The profile shows fewer than 700,000 distinct CDR3 sequences, about 43% of them singletons. Sequencing was performed on blood. The receptors were sampled from an elderly man in good health.

This chain links TRBV7-2 with TRBJ2-1; 8 positions agree with TRBD2. V lost 5 bases and J lost 6; bases outside the gene matches: 12. This CDR3 has 16 amino acids. In germline, CDR1 is SGHTA, CDR2 FQGNSA. The CDR3 DNA follows: TGTGCCAGCAGCCCGCGACTCGGTAGCGGGGCCAATGAGCAGTTCTTC. Residues: CASSPRLGSGANEQFF.

The V gene is TRBV12-3 or TRBV12-4, the J gene TRBJ1-5; the D gene is possibly TRBD1 (6 bases). This CDR3 is built from 19 residues. V was clipped by 0 bases and J by 2 bases, with 20 bases between them. DNA of the CDR3: TGTGCCAGCAGTTTAGCCCGGAGGGGGTTCAGGGTTGGCAATCAGCCCCAGCATTTT. Protein: CASSLARRGFRVGNQPQHF.

The rearrangement links TRBV11-2 to TRBJ2-3, with 11 bases fitting TRBD1. The CDR3 loop spans 17 amino acids. The germline CDR1 and CDR2 sequences are SGHAT and FQNNGV. With 1 base clipped from V and 2 bases from J, the junction kept 5 bases outside the gene matches. The CDR3 reads CASSLGPDRGLTDTQYF. Here the CDR3 DNA reads TGTGCCAGCAGCTTAGGACCGGACAGGGGGCTCACAGATACGCAGTATTTT.

V is TRBV28 and J is TRBJ2-1; D gene unclear. Looked up from germline, CDR1 is MDHEN and CDR2 is SYDVKM. Trimming shortened V by 5 bases and J by 13 bases, and 18 bases separated the two germline ends. The CDR3 is 13 residues long. CDR3 in amino acids: CASSPNHQETQFF. The CDR3 coding sequence is TGTGCCAGCAGTCCCAACCATCAAGAGACCCAGTTCTTC.

Of note for this clonotype: A much larger clone sits a single nucleotide away, making a read error possible. The chain has TRBV29-1 and TRBJ2-1, with 12 bases that match TRBD2. The CDR3 has 13 residues. Germline CDR1 and CDR2: SQVTM and ANQGSEA. Trimming cost V 7 bases and J 9 bases; bases outside gene matches: 7. The CDR3 coding sequence is TGCAGCGCTCAGACTAGCGGGAGTGTTGAGCAGTTCTTC. It yields the protein CSAQTSGSVEQFF.

This clonotype was counted only a few times. The chain employs TRBV9 and TRBJ2-7; D is unresolved. Trimming left V 3 bases short and J 0 bases short, with 13 bases between. The CDR3 contains 15 residues. CDR1 is SGDLS and CDR2 is YYNGEE in the germline V gene. The CDR3 nucleotides are TGTGCCAGCAGCGCTGGACGGATGAGCTCCTACGAGCAGTACTTC. Encoded protein: CASSAGRMSSYEQYF.

V and J are TRBV4-1 and TRBJ1-2; the D gene is possibly TRBD1 (5 bases). Germline values: CDR1 MGHRA, CDR2 YSYEKL. The CDR3 is made up of 14 amino acids. Trimming shortened V by 4 bases and J by 7 bases, and 16 bases separated the two germline ends. The CDR3 loop is CASSRLARVTGYTF. The CDR3 region has the DNA TGCGCCAGCAGCCGCCTGGCCAGGGTAACTGGCTACACCTTC.

The chain employs TRBV7-2 and TRBJ1-5, with D tentatively TRBD1 (5 bases). CDR1 is SGHTA and CDR2 is FQGNSA in the germline V gene. The ends were cut back, 1 base at V and 7 bases at J, with 14 bases in the middle. The CDR3 is 15 amino acids. CDR3 in amino acids: CASSLGSVWGQPQHF. CDR3 sequence (DNA): TGTGCCAGCAGCTTAGGGTCAGTCTGGGGGCAGCCCCAGCATTTT.

In its sample, this clonotype was seen a few times. This sequence joins TRBV6-1 and TRBJ2-1; TRBD2 matches at 14 bases. Germline lookup yields CDR1 MNHNS and CDR2 SASEGT. This CDR3 region has 14 residues. Trimming cost V 9 bases and J 7 bases; bases outside gene matches: 5. The CDR3 coding sequence is TGTGCCAGTGGGACTAGCGGGAGTTTTAATGAGCAGTTCTTC. Its translation: CASGTSGSFNEQFF.

At least ten counts were recorded for this clonotype. The rearrangement joins TRBV15 to TRBJ2-3; 7 nucleotides line up with TRBD1. CDR1 and CDR2 (germline): LNHNV, YYDKDF (reference sequence). The CDR3 covers 17 residues. V trimming: 0 bases; J trimming: 2 bases; junction bases outside the gene matches: 8. Here the CDR3 DNA reads TGTGCCACCAGCAGAGATACGAGACAGGGCCTCACAGATACGCAGTATTTT. Protein sequence: CATSRDTRQGLTDTQYF.

The chain carries TRBV7-9 and TRBJ2-7; 8 bases map to TRBD2. CDR3 length: 15 residues. V lost 5 bases, J lost 7 bases, and 13 bases stayed unmatched. Germline values: CDR1 SEHNR, CDR2 FQNEAQ (reference sequence). DNA of the CDR3: TGTGCCAGCAGCCCGAAGGGGGGACTAGGGAATGAGCAGTACTTC. It specifies CASSPKGGLGNEQYF. The variable domain in full, completed from reference TRBV7-9 and TRBJ2-7, reads DTGVSQNPRHKITKRGQNVTFRCDPISEHNRLYWYRQTLGQGPEFLTYFQNEAQLEKSRLLSDRFSAERPKGSFSTLEIQRTEQGDSAMYLCASSPKGGLGNEQYFGPGTRLTVT.

The chain has TRBV10-2 and TRBJ2-3; the match to TRBD2 covers 11 bases. This CDR3 is 16 amino acids long. V trimming: 3 bases; J trimming: 4 bases; junction bases outside the gene matches: 6. Germline V CDR1 and CDR2: WSHSY, SAAADI. CDR3 amino acids: CASSDLAGGRSDTQYF. The DNA for the CDR3 is TGCGCCAGCAGTGATCTAGCGGGGGGCCGTTCAGATACGCAGTATTTT.

The chain employs TRBV4-2 and TRBJ2-1; perhaps TRBD2 as D (5 bases). Trimming removed 1 base at V and 3 bases at J, with 7 bases between. The CDR3 sequence is 14 residues long. Germline V gene sequence: CDR1 LGHNA, CDR2 YNFKEQ. CDR3 in DNA: TGTGCCAGCAGCCAAGCTGGGAGCTACAATGAGCAGTTCTTC. Its translation: CASSQAGSYNEQFF.

This clonotype has a handful of counts. This rearrangement joins TRBV4-3 to TRBJ2-1; D perhaps matches TRBD1 (5 bases). Trimming removed 3 bases from V and 1 base from J, with 16 bases in between. The germline CDR1 and CDR2 sequences are LGHNA and YSLEER. The CDR3 consists of 17 residues. The CDR3 sequence is CASSQAAFQGSYNEQFF. The CDR3, as DNA: TGCGCCAGCAGCCAGGCGGCTTTTCAGGGTTCCTACAATGAGCAGTTCTTC.

The chain combines TRBV4-3 with TRBJ2-3; TRBD1 or TRBD2 may be the D gene (6 bases each). The CDR3 loop spans 16 amino acids. V was cut by 2 bases and J by 2 bases, with 14 bases left in between. Per germline, CDR1 LGHNA and CDR2 YSLEER. The CDR3 DNA reads TGCGCCAGCAGCCAAAGGGGGGCAGGTTACACAGATACGCAGTATTTT. Residues: CASSQRGAGYTDTQYF.

This clonotype was found a few times. The rearrangement links TRBV21-1 to TRBJ2-1; TRBD1 was called by the table and not checked on the DNA. TRBV21-1 is described as a pseudogene. This CDR3 spans 16 amino acids. The CDR3: CASKEHRTEPYNEQFF. CDR3 DNA: TGTGCCAGCAAGGAGCACAGGACAGAGCCCTACAATGAGCAGTTCTTC.

This clonotype was detected many times. V and J are TRBV7-2 and TRBJ1-1; D is perhaps TRBD1 (5 bases). Germline CDR1 SGHTA, CDR2 FQGNSA. V lost 1 base, J lost 8 bases, and 17 bases lay in between. The CDR3 totals 15 residues. CDR3 region: CASSLGQLLALEAFF. The CDR3 DNA follows: TGTGCCAGCAGCTTAGGACAGCTTTTAGCCCTCGAAGCTTTCTTT.

The chain's CDR3 is CASSRDKHNEQFF. For the CDR3, the DNA is TGTGCCAGCAGCCGCGACAAACACAATGAGCAGTTCTTC. The chain couples TRBV7-2 to TRBJ2-1; no firm D call. Germline CDR1 is SGHTA and CDR2 is FQGNSA. Trimming removed 5 bases at V and 5 bases at J, with 10 bases between. This CDR3 is 13 amino acids long.

This clonotype was observed a few times. The J gene is TRBJ1-2, the V gene TRBV6-5; 9 bases align to TRBD1. The CDR3 runs to 15 residues. V was pared by 6 bases and J by 0 bases, with 5 bases of the junction left unmatched. Germline lookup yields CDR1 MNHEY and CDR2 SVGAGI. The CDR3 sequence is CASRKGTGSNYGYTF. The CDR3 nucleotides are TGTGCCAGCAGAAAAGGGACAGGGTCTAACTATGGCTACACCTTC.

This clonotype occurred a few times. The chain recombines TRBV21-1 with TRBJ2-7; the table's D call TRBD2 went unverified against the DNA. TRBV21-1 is an annotated pseudogene. The CDR3 is 15 residues long. CDR3 loop: CAIRIGPYLSYEQYF. CDR3 DNA sequence: TGTGCGATCAGAATAGGCCCTTACTTATCCTACGAGCAGTACTTC.

The chain links TRBV27 to TRBJ2-5; 10 bases fit TRBD2. Matching the DNA end better, TRBJ2-7 makes the J call doubtful. Germline V gene data show CDR1 as MNHEY and CDR2 as SMNVEV (reference sequence). The CDR3 loop spans 17 amino acids. As DNA, the CDR3 is TGTGCCAGCAGTTTAGTTCGGCTAGCGGGGGCCCAGGGCGAGCAGTACTTC. As protein: CASSLVRLAGAQGEQYF.

The chain joins TRBV20-1 to TRBJ2-1; the D is unclear. Matching the DNA end better, TRBJ2-7 makes the J call doubtful. This CDR3 comprises 15 residues. Looked up from germline, CDR1 is DFQATT and CDR2 is SNEGSKA (reference sequence). The CDR3 here is CSARDRVVSYNEQYF. CDR3 sequence (DNA): TGCAGTGCTAGAGATCGGGTAGTCTCCTACAATGAGCAGTACTTC.

This rearrangement joins TRBV18 to TRBJ1-2; D is ambiguous. Germline V gene data show CDR1 as KGHSH and CDR2 as LQKENI. This CDR3 region has 15 residues. V was pared by 2 bases and J by 4 bases, with 14 bases between. The CDR3 loop reads CASSPAPAAAYGYTF. In DNA, the CDR3 is TGTGCCAGCTCACCAGCGCCCGCGGCGGCCTATGGCTACACCTTC. The variable domain in full, completed from reference TRBV18 and TRBJ1-2, reads NAGVMQNPRHLVRRRGQEARLRCSPMKGHSHVYWYRQLPEEGLKFMVYLQKENIIDESGMPKERFSAEFPKEGPSILRIQQVVRGDSAAYFCASSPAPAAAYGYTFGSGTRLTVV.

V gene TRBV6-6 combines with J gene TRBJ1-2, with D possibly being TRBD1 (5 bases). From germline, CDR1 is MNHNY and CDR2 SVGAGI (reference sequence). The CDR3 is 15 amino acids. V lost 4 bases, J lost 0 bases, and 12 bases lay in between. The CDR3 sequence is CASSSPGRANYGYTF. DNA for the CDR3: TGTGCCAGCAGTTCCCCGGGACGGGCTAACTATGGCTACACCTTC.

This clonotype was picked up a small number of times. The chain has TRBV3-1 and TRBJ2-3; no clear D gene. The CDR3 contains 14 residues. Germline CDR1 reads LGHDT; CDR2 reads YNNKEL (reference sequence). Trimming removed 5 bases from V and 6 bases from J, with 15 bases in between. CDR3 sequence: CASSTRFSTDTQYF. CDR3 in DNA: TGTGCCAGCAGCACAAGATTCTCCACGGATACGCAGTATTTT.

This chain joins TRBV12-3 or TRBV12-4 and TRBJ2-5; 7 bases map to TRBD2. V trimming: 6 bases; J trimming: 4 bases; junction bases outside the gene matches: 5. The CDR3 totals 13 residues. This CDR3 is CASSLLALETQYF. Written as DNA, the CDR3 is TGTGCCAGCAGCCTACTAGCGTTAGAGACCCAGTACTTC.

The chain recombines TRBV27 with TRBJ2-7; 11 bases are a match to TRBD2. The trim removed 5 bases at V and 1 base at J, leaving 4 bases unmatched. Germline CDR1 reads MNHEY; CDR2 reads SMNVEV (reference sequence). The CDR3 extends over 15 amino acids. The CDR3 DNA follows: TGTGCCAGCAGTCTGACTAGCGGGATTTCCTACGAGCAGTACTTC. Translating it yields CASSLTSGISYEQYF.

This clonotype was found many times. This chain connects TRBV3-1 to TRBJ2-1; 9 nucleotides align to TRBD2. This CDR3 has 16 residues. V dropped 5 bases and J dropped 8; count of bases not matched to a gene: 13. Germline CDR1 and CDR2: LGHDT and YNNKEL (reference sequence). CDR3 sequence (DNA): TGTGCCAGCAGCGCCCATAGCGGGAGTAGAGTGGATGAGCAGTTCTTC. This sequence encodes CASSAHSGSRVDEQFF.

The CDR3: CSARDPTSSYEQYF. In DNA form, the CDR3 reads TGCAGTGCTAGAGATCCGACTAGCTCCTACGAGCAGTACTTC. The chain joins TRBV20-1 to TRBJ2-7; a possible D gene is TRBD2 (6 bases). V dropped 0 bases and J dropped 0 bases, with 9 bases sitting between them. CDR3 size: 14 residues. The germline V gene encodes CDR1 DFQATT and CDR2 SNEGSKA (reference sequence).

This clonotype has more than one count but fewer than ten. The chain combines TRBV6-5 with TRBJ2-3, with TRBD1 as a possible D gene (6 bases). This CDR3 has 19 amino acids. Germline assignment: CDR1 MNHEY and CDR2 SVGAGI. Trimming took 2 bases from V and 0 from J, leaving 21 bases between them. The chain's CDR3 is CASSYVNPTPGQSTDTQYF. CDR3 nucleotide sequence: TGTGCCAGCAGTTACGTAAACCCAACACCGGGACAAAGCACAGATACGCAGTATTTT.

The chain links TRBV19 to TRBJ2-6; 9 nucleotides match TRBD1. The germline gives CDR1 LNHDA, CDR2 SQIVND (reference sequence). There are 18 residues in the CDR3. V gave up 6 bases and J gave up 2 bases; unmatched junction bases: 11. The chain's CDR3 is CASSLRDRAPTGANVLTF. CDR3 DNA sequence: TGTGCCAGTAGCCTCCGGGACAGGGCACCTACTGGGGCCAACGTCCTGACTTTC.